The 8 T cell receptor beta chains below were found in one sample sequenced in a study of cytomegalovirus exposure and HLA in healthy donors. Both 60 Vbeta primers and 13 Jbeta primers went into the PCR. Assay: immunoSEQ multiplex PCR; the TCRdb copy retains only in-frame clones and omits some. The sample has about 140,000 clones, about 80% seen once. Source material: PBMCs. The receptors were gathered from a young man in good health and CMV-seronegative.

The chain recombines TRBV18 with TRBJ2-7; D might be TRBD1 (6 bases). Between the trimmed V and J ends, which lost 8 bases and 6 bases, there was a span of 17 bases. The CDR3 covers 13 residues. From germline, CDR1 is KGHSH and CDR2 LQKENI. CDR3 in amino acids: CASLGTPGGEQYF. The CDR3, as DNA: TGTGCCAGCCTTGGGACACCCGGCGGCGAGCAGTACTTC. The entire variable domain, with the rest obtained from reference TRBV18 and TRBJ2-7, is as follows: NAGVMQNPRHLVRRRGQEARLRCSPMKGHSHVYWYRQLPEEGLKFMVYLQKENIIDESGMPKERFSAEFPKEGPSILRIQQVVRGDSAAYFCASLGTPGGEQYFGPGTRLTVT.

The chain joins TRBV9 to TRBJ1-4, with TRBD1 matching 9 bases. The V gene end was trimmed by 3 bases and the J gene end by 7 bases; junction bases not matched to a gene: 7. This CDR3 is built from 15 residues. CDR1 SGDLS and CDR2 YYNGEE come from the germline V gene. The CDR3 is CASSETGQGFEKLFF. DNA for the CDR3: TGTGCCAGCAGCGAAACGGGACAGGGATTTGAAAAACTGTTTTTT.

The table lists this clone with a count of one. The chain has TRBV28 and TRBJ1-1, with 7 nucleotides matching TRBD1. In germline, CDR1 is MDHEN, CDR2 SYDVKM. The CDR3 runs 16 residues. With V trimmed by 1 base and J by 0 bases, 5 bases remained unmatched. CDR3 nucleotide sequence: TGTGCCAGCAGTTTATATACCGGGACAGTGAACACTGAAGCTTTCTTT. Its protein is CASSLYTGTVNTEAFF.

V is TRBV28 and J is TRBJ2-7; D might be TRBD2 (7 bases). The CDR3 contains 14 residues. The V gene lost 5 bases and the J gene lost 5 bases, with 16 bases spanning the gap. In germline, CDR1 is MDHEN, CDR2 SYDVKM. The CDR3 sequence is CASSRGGVQNEQYF. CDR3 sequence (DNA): TGTGCCAGCAGTCGAGGGGGGGTTCAAAACGAGCAGTACTTC.

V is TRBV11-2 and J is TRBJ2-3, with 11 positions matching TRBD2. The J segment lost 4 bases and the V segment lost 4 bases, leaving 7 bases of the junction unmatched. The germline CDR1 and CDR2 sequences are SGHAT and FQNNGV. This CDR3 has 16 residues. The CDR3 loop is CASSSTSGSRADTQYF. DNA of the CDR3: TGTGCCAGCAGCTCCACTAGCGGGAGTCGGGCAGATACGCAGTATTTT.

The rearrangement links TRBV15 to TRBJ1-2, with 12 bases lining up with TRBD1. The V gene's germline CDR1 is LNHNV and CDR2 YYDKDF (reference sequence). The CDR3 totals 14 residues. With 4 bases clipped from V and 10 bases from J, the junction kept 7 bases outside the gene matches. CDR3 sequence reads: CATSITGTGGVYTF. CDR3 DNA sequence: TGTGCCACCAGCATTACCGGGACAGGGGGCGTCTACACCTTC.

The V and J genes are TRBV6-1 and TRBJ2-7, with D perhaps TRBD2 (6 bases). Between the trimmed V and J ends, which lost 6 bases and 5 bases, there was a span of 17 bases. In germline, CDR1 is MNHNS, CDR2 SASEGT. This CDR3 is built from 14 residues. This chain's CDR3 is CASSNRRVSHEQYF. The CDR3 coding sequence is TGTGCCAGCAGCAACAGGAGGGTGAGCCACGAGCAGTACTTC.

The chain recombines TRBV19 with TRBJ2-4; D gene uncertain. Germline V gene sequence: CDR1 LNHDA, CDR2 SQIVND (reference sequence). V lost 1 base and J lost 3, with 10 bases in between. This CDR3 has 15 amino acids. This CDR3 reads CASSIVGRNKNIQYF. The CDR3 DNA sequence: TGTGCCAGTAGTATAGTGGGCAGGAACAAAAACATTCAGTACTTC.